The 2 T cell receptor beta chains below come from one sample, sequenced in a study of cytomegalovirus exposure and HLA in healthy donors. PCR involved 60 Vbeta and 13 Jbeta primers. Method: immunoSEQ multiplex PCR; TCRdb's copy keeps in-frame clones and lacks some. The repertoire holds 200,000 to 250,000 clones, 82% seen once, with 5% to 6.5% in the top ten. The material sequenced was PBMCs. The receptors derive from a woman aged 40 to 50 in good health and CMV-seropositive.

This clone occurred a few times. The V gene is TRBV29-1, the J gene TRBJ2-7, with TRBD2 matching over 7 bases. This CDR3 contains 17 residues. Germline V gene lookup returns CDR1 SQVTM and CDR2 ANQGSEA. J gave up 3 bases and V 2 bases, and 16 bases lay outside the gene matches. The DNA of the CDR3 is TGCAGCGTTGAAATTCGACTAGCCCCCTCACTCATCTACGAGCAGTACTTC. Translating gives CSVEIRLAPSLIYEQYF.

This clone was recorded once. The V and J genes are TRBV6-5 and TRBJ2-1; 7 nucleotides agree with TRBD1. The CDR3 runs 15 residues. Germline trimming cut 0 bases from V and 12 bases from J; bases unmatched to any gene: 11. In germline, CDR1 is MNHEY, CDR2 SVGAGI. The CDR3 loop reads CASSYSLTGTSMQFF. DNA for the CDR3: TGTGCCAGCAGTTACTCCTTGACAGGGACGTCGATGCAGTTCTTC.